Shown below are 9 T cell receptor beta chains from a single sample sequenced in a study of metastatic and nonmetastatic thyroid tumors. With MiXCR, TCRdb called clones anew from the PCR reads. Found here are 53,000 or so clones, 20% of them singletons; the top ten hold about 4.1%. Thyroid surgery had not been preceded by any treatment in any patient. Input material: blood. The receptors were sampled from a female donor with papillary thyroid cancer or a benign thyroid nodule (not recorded which). Some clones in this sample may be carry-over from other donors' samples.

About this clone itself: A much larger clone lies one base from this, so it may be a read error. This sequence joins TRBV28 and TRBJ2-5; 8 nucleotides agree with TRBD1. Losses at the gene ends were 4 bases for V and 5 bases for J; bases not matched to a gene: 9. The CDR3 has 15 residues. The germline V gene has CDR1 MDHEN and CDR2 SYDVKM. CDR3 in DNA: TGTGCCAGCAGTTACCCGACAGGGGTGGGGGAGACCCAGTACTTC. Residues: CASSYPTGVGETQYF.

Concerning this clone itself: A much more abundant neighbour one base away suggests this may be a read error. This chain links TRBV28 with TRBJ1-5; D is undetermined. V lost 7 bases and J lost 5, with 9 bases in between. This CDR3 comprises 12 residues. Germline V gene sequence: CDR1 MDHEN, CDR2 SYDVKM. The CDR3 spells CASTCGDQPQHF. In DNA form, the CDR3 reads TGTGCCAGCACCTGCGGTGATCAGCCCCAGCATTTT.

Note on this clone: At one boundary the junction diverges from the germline segment, which might be a read error. The chain is built from TRBV5-1 and TRBJ2-1, with D possibly TRBD2 on 6 matching bases. Germline V CDR1 and CDR2: SGHRS, YFSETQ. This CDR3 contains 15 residues. The CDR3 DNA is TGCGCCAGCAGCGGAGCACTAGGAGGGAAAAATGAGCAGTTATTC. This gives the protein CASSGALGGKNEQLF.

This clone was detected ten times or more. This CDR3 is CASSLLENTEAFF. The CDR3 bases are TGTGCCAGCAGTTTGCTGGAGAACACTGAAGCTTTCTTT. The genes are TRBV12-3 or TRBV12-4 and TRBJ1-1; D gene uncertain. V was trimmed by 3 bases and J by 1 base, leaving 6 bases between them. This CDR3 contains 13 residues.

The chain carries TRBV11-2 and TRBJ2-1, with 7 positions matching TRBD2. J lost 4 bases, V lost 8 bases, and 8 bases had no gene match. The CDR3 has 14 amino acids. CDR1 and CDR2 from the germline V gene are SGHAT and FQNNGV. This CDR3 reads CASGPGLTYNEQFF. Written as DNA, the CDR3 is TGTGCCAGCGGTCCGGGACTAACTTACAATGAGCAGTTCTTC.

At least ten counts were recorded for this clone. V gene TRBV5-1 combines with J gene TRBJ2-7; 8 nucleotides align to TRBD2. Germline V gene sequence: CDR1 SGHRS, CDR2 YFSETQ. The CDR3 covers 15 residues. J gave up 3 bases and V 2 bases, and 7 bases lay outside the gene matches. This chain's CDR3 is CASSFSSGSIYEQYF. The CDR3 DNA sequence: TGCGCCAGCAGCTTCAGCAGCGGGAGTATCTACGAGCAGTACTTC.

The table lists this clone with many counts. This chain links TRBV7-4 with TRBJ1-4; no clear D. V was cut by 4 bases and J by 7 bases, with 10 bases left in between. This CDR3 region has 13 residues. CDR1 SGHVT and CDR2 SQSDAQ come from the germline V gene. The CDR3, as DNA: TGTGCCAGCAGCTCCCCGGGAGCTGAAAAACTGTTTTTT. Protein product: CASSSPGAEKLFF. Full variable domain (remainder filled in from reference TRBV7-4 and TRBJ1-4): GAGVSQSPRYKVAKRGRDVALRCDSISGHVTLYWYRQTLGQGSEVLTYSQSDAQRDKSGRPSGRFSAERPERSVSTLKIQRTEQGDSAVYLCASSSPGAEKLFFGSGTQLSVL.

In the case of this clone: A much bigger clone sits one base away, suggesting this may be a read error. The V and J genes are TRBV5-5 and TRBJ2-5; maybe TRBD2 (6 bases). The CDR3 extends over 14 amino acids. CDR1 is SGHKS, CDR2 YYEKEE, per germline (reference sequence). CDR3 in amino acids: CASSSRGFQENQYF. CDR3 DNA sequence: TGTGCCAGCAGCTCCCGGGGGTTCCAAGAGAACCAGTACTTC.

This clone was picked up many times. The chain joins TRBV2 to TRBJ2-7, with TRBD2 identical over 9 bases. Per the germline V gene, CDR1 is SNHLY and CDR2 is FYNNEI. The CDR3 covers 15 residues. The trim removed 4 bases at V and 6 bases at J, leaving 10 bases unmatched. The CDR3 protein is CASSARSGRLAEQYF. Written as DNA, the CDR3 is TGTGCCAGCAGTGCGCGTAGCGGGAGACTCGCCGAGCAGTACTTC.